Below are 9 T cell receptor beta chains sequenced from a single sample in a study of blood T cells in healthy people across ages (dated by TCRdb to the mid-2010s). Libraries were made using 5' RACE. The reads were generated on an Illumina HiSeq 2500. The second PCR ran for about 7 to 11 cycles and used a J-beta primer mix along with a sample-barcoded 5' primer. Starting from the raw public reads, TCRdb applied fastp trimming at Q25, assembled clones with MiXCR and retained in-frame beta chains. Each record represents a unique CDR3 protein, reported with the most common genes and DNA among its rows. The sample table records hundreds of thousands of distinct CDR3 sequences; 44% of these occur just once. About 21% of the sample is held by the ten biggest clonotypes. Sequences were obtained from blood. These receptor sequences come from a man aged 60 to 75 in good health.

A few counts support this clonotype. The chain carries TRBV20-1 and TRBJ2-3, with D perhaps being TRBD1 or TRBD2 (5 bases each). V dropped 6 bases and J dropped 5 bases, with 18 bases sitting between them. CDR1 DFQATT and CDR2 SNEGSKA come from the germline V gene (reference sequence). This CDR3 contains 14 residues. CDR3 protein: CSASPGLLLDTQYF. DNA for the CDR3: TGCAGTGCCAGTCCGGGGCTTCTGTTAGATACGCAGTATTTT.

This clonotype was found a few times. The genes are TRBV20-1 and TRBJ2-7; D might be TRBD1 or TRBD2, each matching 6 bases. The CDR3 totals 13 residues. Germline V gene lookup returns CDR1 DFQATT and CDR2 SNEGSKA (reference sequence). The V end was cut by 6 bases, the J end by 0 bases, with 12 bases between. The CDR3: CSAGAGTSYEQYF. The CDR3 region has the DNA TGCAGTGCGGGGGCGGGGACCTCCTACGAGCAGTACTTC.

The chain links TRBV29-1 to TRBJ2-3; possible D gene TRBD1, 6 bases. The germline gives CDR1 SQVTM, CDR2 ANQGSEA. Trimming stripped 3 bases from V and 2 bases from J, with 12 bases between. This CDR3 is 14 amino acids long. CDR3: CSVEGPGDTDTQYF. CDR3 DNA: TGCAGCGTTGAGGGCCCAGGGGACACAGATACGCAGTATTTT.

The V gene is TRBV7-2, the J gene TRBJ1-1, with D unresolved. Between the trimmed V and J ends, which lost 8 bases and 4 bases, there was a span of 11 bases. This CDR3 has 12 amino acids. Germline V gene lookup returns CDR1 SGHTA and CDR2 FQGNSA. The CDR3 loop reads CASLFGFTEAFF. DNA for the CDR3: TGTGCCAGCCTCTTCGGGTTCACTGAAGCTTTCTTT.

The chain couples TRBV10-3 to TRBJ1-6; 7 bases line up with TRBD1. The CDR3 has 17 amino acids. The V and J ends lost 4 bases and 9 bases, in that order; junction bases with no gene match: 15. The germline V gene encodes CDR1 ENHRY and CDR2 SYGVKD. CDR3 loop: CAISAAGRQGLFSPLHF. The CDR3 bases are TGTGCCATCAGTGCAGCGGGAAGACAGGGTCTTTTTTCACCCCTCCACTTT.

This clonotype came up a few times. V is TRBV5-1 and J is TRBJ2-7; D might be TRBD2 (5 bases). The germline V gene has CDR1 SGHRS and CDR2 YFSETQ. CDR3 length: 15 residues. V lost 1 base and J 0 bases, leaving 11 bases between the germline ends. The CDR3 region has the DNA TGCGCCAGCAGCTTGAGAGGGCTAAGCTCCTACGAGCAGTACTTC. Translated, it gives CASSLRGLSSYEQYF.

This clonotype was detected only once. The chain recombines TRBV27 with TRBJ1-1; 8 nucleotides agree with TRBD1. V gave up 6 bases and J gave up 4 bases; unmatched junction bases: 13. Germline-derived CDR1 and CDR2 are MNHEY and SMNVEV (reference sequence). This CDR3 contains 16 residues. The CDR3 sequence: CASSKLPQGASTEAFF. CDR3 in DNA: TGTGCCAGCAGCAAACTACCTCAGGGGGCGAGCACTGAAGCTTTCTTT.

This clonotype was seen a handful of times. The chain recombines TRBV20-1 with TRBJ2-7; D is perhaps TRBD1 (6 bases). The V and J ends lost 3 bases and 1 base respectively, with 13 bases between them. In germline, CDR1 is DFQATT, CDR2 SNEGSKA (reference sequence). The CDR3 totals 14 residues. DNA of the CDR3: TGCAGTGCTAGCACACTCACAGGGTCCTACGAGCAGTACTTC. Translation gives CSASTLTGSYEQYF.

This clonotype was detected a few times. The chain links TRBV25-1 to TRBJ2-1; D perhaps matches TRBD2 (6 bases). The CDR3 has 16 residues. Trimming removed 4 bases from V and 8 bases from J, with 21 bases in between. The V gene's germline CDR1 is MGHDK and CDR2 SYGVNS. The CDR3 loop is CASSADGQGLYDEQFF. Written as DNA, the CDR3 is TGTGCCAGCAGTGCGGACGGGCAGGGACTGTACGATGAGCAGTTCTTC.